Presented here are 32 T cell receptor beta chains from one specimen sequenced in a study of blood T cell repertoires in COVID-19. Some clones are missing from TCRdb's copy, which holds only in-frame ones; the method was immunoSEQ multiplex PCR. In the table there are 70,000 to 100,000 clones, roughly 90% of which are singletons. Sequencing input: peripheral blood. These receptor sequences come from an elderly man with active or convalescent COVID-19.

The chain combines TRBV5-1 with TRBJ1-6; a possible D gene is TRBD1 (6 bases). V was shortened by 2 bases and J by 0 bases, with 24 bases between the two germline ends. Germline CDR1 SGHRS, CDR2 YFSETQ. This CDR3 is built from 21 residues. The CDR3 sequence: CASSLGQKGSERISYNSPLHF. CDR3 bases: TGCGCCAGCAGCTTAGGACAGAAAGGTTCCGAAAGGATCTCCTATAATTCACCCCTCCACTTT.

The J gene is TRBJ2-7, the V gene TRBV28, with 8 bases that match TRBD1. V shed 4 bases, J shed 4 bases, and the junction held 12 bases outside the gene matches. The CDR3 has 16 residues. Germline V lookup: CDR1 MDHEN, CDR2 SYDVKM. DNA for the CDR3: TGTGCCAGCAGTTCTCAGAGGGCAGGGGGCCTATACGAGCAGTACTTC. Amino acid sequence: CASSSQRAGGLYEQYF.

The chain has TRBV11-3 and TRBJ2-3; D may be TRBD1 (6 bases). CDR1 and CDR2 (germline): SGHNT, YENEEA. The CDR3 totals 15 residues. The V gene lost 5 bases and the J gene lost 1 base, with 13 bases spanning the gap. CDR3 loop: CASSRGAGGTDTQYF. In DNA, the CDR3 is TGTGCCAGCAGCCGGGGCGCAGGGGGCACAGATACGCAGTATTTT.

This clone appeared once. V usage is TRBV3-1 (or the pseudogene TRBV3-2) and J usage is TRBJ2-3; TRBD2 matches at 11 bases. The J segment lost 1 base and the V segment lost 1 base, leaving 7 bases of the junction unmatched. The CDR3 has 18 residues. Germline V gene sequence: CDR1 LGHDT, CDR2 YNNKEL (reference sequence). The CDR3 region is CASSQAGLAGGRTDTQYF. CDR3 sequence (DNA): TGTGCCAGCAGCCAAGCTGGCCTAGCGGGAGGCCGCACAGATACGCAGTATTTT.

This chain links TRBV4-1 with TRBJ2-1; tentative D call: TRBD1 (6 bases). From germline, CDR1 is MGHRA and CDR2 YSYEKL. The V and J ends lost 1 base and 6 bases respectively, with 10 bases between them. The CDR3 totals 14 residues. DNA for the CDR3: TGCGCCAGCAGCCAAGCCGGGACACTCAATGAGCAGTTCTTC. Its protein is CASSQAGTLNEQFF.

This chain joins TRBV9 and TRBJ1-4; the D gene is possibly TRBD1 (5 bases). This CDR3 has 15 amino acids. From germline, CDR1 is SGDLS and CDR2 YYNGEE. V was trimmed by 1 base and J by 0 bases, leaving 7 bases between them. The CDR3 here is CASSVQGSTNEKLFF. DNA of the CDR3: TGTGCCAGCAGCGTACAGGGCTCAACTAATGAAAAACTGTTTTTT.

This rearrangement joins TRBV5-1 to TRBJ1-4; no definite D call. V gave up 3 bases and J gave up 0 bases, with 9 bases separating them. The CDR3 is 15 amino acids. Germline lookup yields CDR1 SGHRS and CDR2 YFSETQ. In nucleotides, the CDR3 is TGCGCCAGCAGCTCCAGGCCTGCAACTAATGAAAAACTGTTTTTT. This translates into CASSSRPATNEKLFF.

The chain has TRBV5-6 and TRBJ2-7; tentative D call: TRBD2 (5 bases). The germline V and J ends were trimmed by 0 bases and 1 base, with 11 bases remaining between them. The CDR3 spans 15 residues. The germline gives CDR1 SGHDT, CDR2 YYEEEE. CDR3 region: CASSLGGVTSYEQYF. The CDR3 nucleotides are TGTGCCAGCAGCTTGGGGGGAGTCACATCCTACGAGCAGTACTTC.

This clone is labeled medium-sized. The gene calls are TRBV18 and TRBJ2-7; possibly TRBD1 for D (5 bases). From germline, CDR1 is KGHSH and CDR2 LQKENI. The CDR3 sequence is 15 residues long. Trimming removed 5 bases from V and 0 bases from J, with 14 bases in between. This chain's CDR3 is CASSSSTVSSYEQYF. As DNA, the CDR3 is TGTGCCAGCTCATCCTCGACAGTGTCCTCCTACGAGCAGTACTTC.

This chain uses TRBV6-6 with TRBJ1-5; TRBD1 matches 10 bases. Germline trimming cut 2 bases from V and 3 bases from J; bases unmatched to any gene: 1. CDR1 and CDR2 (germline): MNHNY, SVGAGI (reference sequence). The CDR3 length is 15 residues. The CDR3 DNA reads TGTGCCAGCAGTTACGGGACAGGGGCCAATCAGCCCCAGCATTTT. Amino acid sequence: CASSYGTGANQPQHF.

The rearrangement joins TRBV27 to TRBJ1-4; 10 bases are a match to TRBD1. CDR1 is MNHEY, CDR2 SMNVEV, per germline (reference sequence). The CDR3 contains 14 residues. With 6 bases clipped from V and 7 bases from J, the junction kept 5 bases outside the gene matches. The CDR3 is CASSQGQGFEKLFF. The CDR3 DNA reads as TGTGCCAGCAGCCAGGGACAGGGGTTTGAAAAACTGTTTTTT.

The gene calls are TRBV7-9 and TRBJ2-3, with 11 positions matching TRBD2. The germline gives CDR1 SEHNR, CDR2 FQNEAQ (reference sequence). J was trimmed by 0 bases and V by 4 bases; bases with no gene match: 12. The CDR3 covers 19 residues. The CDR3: CASSYPTSGIPSSTDTQYF. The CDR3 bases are TGTGCCAGCAGCTATCCGACTAGCGGGATCCCATCTAGCACAGATACGCAGTATTTT.

CDR3 coding DNA: TGTGCCAGCAGCGTGCGGAATAGCGGCGGTGAGCAGTTCTTC. Its translation: CASSVRNSGGEQFF. This sequence joins TRBV9 and TRBJ2-1; perhaps TRBD2 as D (6 bases). CDR1 is SGDLS and CDR2 is YYNGEE in the germline V gene. V was cut by 2 bases and J by 9 bases, with 15 bases left in between. This CDR3 is 14 amino acids long.

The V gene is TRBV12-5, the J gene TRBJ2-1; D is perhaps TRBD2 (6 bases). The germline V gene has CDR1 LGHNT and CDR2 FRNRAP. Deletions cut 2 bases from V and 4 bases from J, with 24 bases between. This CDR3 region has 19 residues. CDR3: CASGLHPLEGRYGYNEQFF. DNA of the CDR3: TGTGCTAGTGGTTTGCACCCCCTGGAGGGAAGATATGGATACAATGAGCAGTTCTTC.

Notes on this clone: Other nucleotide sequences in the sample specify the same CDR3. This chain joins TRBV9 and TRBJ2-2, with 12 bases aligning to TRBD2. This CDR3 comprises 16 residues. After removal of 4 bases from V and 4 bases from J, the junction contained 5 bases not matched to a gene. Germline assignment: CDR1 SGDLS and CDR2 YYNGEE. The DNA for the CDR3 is TGTGCCAGCAGCCCGGGACTAGCGGGCGGCACCGGGGAGCTGTTTTTT. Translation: CASSPGLAGGTGELFF. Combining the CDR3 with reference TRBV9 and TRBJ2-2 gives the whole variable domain DSGVTQTPKHLITATGQRVTLRCSPRSGDLSVYWYQQSLDQGLQFLIQYYNGEERAKGNILERFSAQQFPDLHSELNLSSLELGDSALYFCASSPGLAGGTGELFFGEGSRLTVL.

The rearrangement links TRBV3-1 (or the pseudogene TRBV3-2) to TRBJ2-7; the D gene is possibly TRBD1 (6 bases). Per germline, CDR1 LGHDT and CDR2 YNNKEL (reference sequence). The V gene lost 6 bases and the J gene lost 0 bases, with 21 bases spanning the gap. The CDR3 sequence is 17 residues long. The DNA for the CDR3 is TGTGCCAGCAGTCCTTCAGGGGCTACAAGGTTCTCCTACGAGCAGTACTTC. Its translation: CASSPSGATRFSYEQYF.

Written as DNA, the CDR3 is TGTGCCAGCAGGGCACCGGGACAGGGTTGGAAGACCCAGTACTTC. The encoded protein is CASRAPGQGWKTQYF. The chain carries TRBV28 and TRBJ2-5; 9 bases fit TRBD1. Per germline, CDR1 MDHEN and CDR2 SYDVKM. After removal of 6 bases from V and 6 bases from J, the junction contained 11 bases not matched to a gene. This CDR3 is built from 15 residues.

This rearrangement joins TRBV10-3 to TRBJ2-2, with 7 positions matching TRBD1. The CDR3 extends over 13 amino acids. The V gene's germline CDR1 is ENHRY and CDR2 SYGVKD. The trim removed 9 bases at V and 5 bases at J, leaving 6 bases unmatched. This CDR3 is CAIQGSGTGELFF. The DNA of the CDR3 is TGTGCCATACAGGGGAGCGGAACCGGGGAGCTGTTTTTT.

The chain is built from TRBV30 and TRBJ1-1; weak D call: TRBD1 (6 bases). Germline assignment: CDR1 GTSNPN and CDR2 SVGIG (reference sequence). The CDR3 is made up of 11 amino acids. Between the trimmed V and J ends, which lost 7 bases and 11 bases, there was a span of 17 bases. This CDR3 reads CALRQVYQAFF. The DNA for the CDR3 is TGTGCCTTACGACAGGTCTATCAGGCTTTCTTT.

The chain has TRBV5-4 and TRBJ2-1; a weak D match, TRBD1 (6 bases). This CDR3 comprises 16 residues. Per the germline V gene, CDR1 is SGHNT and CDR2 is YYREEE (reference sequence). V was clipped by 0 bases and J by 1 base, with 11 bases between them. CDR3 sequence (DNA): TGTGCCAGCAGCTTGGACAGGGCAAAATCCTACAATGAGCAGTTCTTC. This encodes CASSLDRAKSYNEQFF.

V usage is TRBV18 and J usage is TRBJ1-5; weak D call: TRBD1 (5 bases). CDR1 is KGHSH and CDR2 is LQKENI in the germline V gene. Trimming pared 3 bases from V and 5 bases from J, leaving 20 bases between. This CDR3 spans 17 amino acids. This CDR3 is CASSPYGPGGGDQPQHF. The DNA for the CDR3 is TGTGCCAGCTCACCGTACGGACCGGGGGGGGGTGATCAGCCCCAGCATTTT.

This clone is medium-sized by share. CDR3 sequence: CASSRAGSGEKLFF. The CDR3 nucleotides read TGTGCCAGCTCACGAGCGGGGTCAGGGGAAAAACTGTTTTTT. This sequence joins TRBV18 and TRBJ1-4, with D tentatively TRBD1 (5 bases). There are 14 residues in the CDR3. Germline V gene data show CDR1 as KGHSH and CDR2 as LQKENI. Trimming removed 4 bases at V and 8 bases at J, with 14 bases between.

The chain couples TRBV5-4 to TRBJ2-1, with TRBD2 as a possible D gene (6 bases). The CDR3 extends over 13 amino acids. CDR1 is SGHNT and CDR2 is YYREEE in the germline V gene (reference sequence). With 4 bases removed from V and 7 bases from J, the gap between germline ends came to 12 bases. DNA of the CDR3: TGTGCCAGCAGCCAAACTAGCATGAATGAGCAGTTCTTC. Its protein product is CASSQTSMNEQFF.

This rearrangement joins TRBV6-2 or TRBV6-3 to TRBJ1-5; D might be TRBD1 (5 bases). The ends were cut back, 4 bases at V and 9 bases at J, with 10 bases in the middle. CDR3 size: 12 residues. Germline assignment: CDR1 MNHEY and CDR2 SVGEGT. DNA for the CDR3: TGTGCCAGCAGTTTGACAGTAGCGCCCCAGCATTTT. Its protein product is CASSLTVAPQHF.

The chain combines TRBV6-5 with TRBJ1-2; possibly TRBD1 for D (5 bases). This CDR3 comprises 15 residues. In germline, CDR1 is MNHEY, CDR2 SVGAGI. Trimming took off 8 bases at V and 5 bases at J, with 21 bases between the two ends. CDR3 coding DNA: TGTGCCAGCGGACCGGAACCGGGGGTGGCTTATGGCTACACCTTC. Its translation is CASGPEPGVAYGYTF.

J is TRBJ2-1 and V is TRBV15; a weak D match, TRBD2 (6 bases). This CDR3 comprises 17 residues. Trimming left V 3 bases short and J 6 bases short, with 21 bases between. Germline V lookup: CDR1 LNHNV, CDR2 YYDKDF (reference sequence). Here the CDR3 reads CATSSVGGTERINEQFF. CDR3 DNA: TGTGCCACCAGCAGTGTGGGGGGAACTGAAAGGATCAATGAGCAGTTCTTC.

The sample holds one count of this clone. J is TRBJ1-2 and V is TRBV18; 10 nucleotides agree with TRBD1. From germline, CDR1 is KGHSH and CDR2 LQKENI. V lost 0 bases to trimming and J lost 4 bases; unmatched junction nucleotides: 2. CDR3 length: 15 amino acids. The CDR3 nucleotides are TGTGCCAGCTCACCACCGGGGGACAGGGGCTATGGCTACACCTTC. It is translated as CASSPPGDRGYGYTF.

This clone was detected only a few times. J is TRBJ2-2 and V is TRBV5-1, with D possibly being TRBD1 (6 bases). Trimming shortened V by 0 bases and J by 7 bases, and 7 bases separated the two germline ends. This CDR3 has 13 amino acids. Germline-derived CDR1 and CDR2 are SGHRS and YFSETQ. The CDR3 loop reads CASSLGDIGELFF. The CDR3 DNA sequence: TGCGCCAGCAGCTTGGGGGACATCGGGGAGCTGTTTTTT.

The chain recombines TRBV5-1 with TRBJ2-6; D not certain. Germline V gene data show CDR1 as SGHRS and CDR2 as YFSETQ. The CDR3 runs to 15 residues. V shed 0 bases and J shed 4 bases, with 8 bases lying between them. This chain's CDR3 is CASSLGGGGANVLTF. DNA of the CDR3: TGCGCCAGCAGCTTGGGAGGCGGAGGGGCCAACGTCCTGACTTTC.

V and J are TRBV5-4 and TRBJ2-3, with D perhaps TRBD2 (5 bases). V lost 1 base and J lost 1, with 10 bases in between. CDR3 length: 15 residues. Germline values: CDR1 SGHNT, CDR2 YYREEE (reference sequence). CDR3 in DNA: TGTGCCAGCAGCTTGCCGGCGGGCCGCACAGATACGCAGTATTTT. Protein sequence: CASSLPAGRTDTQYF.

CDR3 sequence reads: CASSLGGQGGEKLFF. CDR3 nucleotide sequence: TGTGCCAGCAGTTTAGGGGGACAGGGGGGTGAAAAACTGTTTTTT. The chain recombines TRBV6-5 with TRBJ1-4; 11 nucleotides align to TRBD1. The V and J ends lost 4 bases and 7 bases, in that order; junction bases with no gene match: 5. This CDR3 comprises 15 residues. In germline, CDR1 is MNHEY, CDR2 SVGAGI.

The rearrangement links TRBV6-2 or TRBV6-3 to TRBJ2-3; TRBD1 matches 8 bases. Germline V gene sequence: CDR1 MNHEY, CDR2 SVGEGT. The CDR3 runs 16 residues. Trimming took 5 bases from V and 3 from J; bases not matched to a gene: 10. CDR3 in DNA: TGTGCCAGCAGTCCAAGGACAGGGAAGGGGACAGATACGCAGTATTTT. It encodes CASSPRTGKGTDTQYF.